The 14 T cell receptor beta chains below were found in one sample sequenced in a study of blood T cell repertoires in COVID-19 (dated by TCRdb to 2018 to 2021). The library was produced with the immunoSEQ multiplex PCR assay. The immuneACCESS repertoire file appears here via TCRdb, limited to in-frame rearrangements. These files lack a portion of the clones; in checked studies, under half of the deficit traces to unresolved V genes, and the cause of the others is not known. For this sample there are about 150,000 clones; around 73% appear just once. About 6% of the sample comes from the top ten. The material sequenced was PBMCs or T cells enriched from blood (not recorded which). The receptors were gathered from a woman aged 45-59 years who had recovered from COVID-19.

This clone appeared a single time. V and J are TRBV11-3 and TRBJ2-5; 9 positions match TRBD2. Per germline, CDR1 SGHNT and CDR2 YENEEA. V shed 11 bases, J shed 2 bases, and the junction held 6 bases outside the gene matches. This CDR3 has 13 amino acids. As DNA, the CDR3 is TGTGCCTCAGGCGGGGGGGCACAAGAGACCCAGTACTTC. Translated, it gives CASGGGAQETQYF.

Regarding this clone: Mismatch with germline at one junction end may stem from a read error. This chain's CDR3 is CASNLRAGVDQETQYF. The CDR3 nucleotides read TGTGCCAGCAACTTACGAGCGGGGGTGGACCAAGAGACCCAGTACTTC. The chain links TRBV7-6 to TRBJ2-5; 8 nucleotides agree with TRBD2. The CDR3 runs to 16 residues. CDR1 and CDR2 (germline): SGHVS, FNYEAQ.

V usage is TRBV6-1 and J usage is TRBJ2-7; 7 nucleotides align to TRBD2. CDR3 length: 13 residues. Trimming took 1 base from V and 7 from J; bases not matched to a gene: 4. Germline-derived CDR1 and CDR2 are MNHNS and SASEGT. The CDR3 loop is CASSEGGGMEQYF. The CDR3, as DNA: TGTGCCAGCAGTGAAGGGGGGGGAATGGAGCAGTACTTC.

The J gene is TRBJ2-7, the V gene TRBV29-1; TRBD1 might be the D (5 bases). This CDR3 contains 14 residues. Germline CDR1 SQVTM, CDR2 ANQGSEA. Trimming removed 4 bases at V and 2 bases at J, with 15 bases between. The CDR3: CSVVTGRRTYEQYF. CDR3 bases: TGCAGCGTTGTAACAGGTCGCCGAACCTACGAGCAGTACTTC.

The genes are TRBV19 and TRBJ1-2; 7 bases are shared with TRBD1. Trimming cost V 4 bases and J 4 bases; bases outside gene matches: 3. The CDR3 consists of 13 residues. Germline values: CDR1 LNHDA, CDR2 SQIVND (reference sequence). In nucleotides, the CDR3 is TGTGCCAGTAGTAGGGGACAGCCCTATGGCTACACCTTC. Encoded protein: CASSRGQPYGYTF.

This chain connects TRBV28 to TRBJ1-1, with 8 bases matching TRBD1. The CDR3 has 15 residues. CDR1 and CDR2 (germline): MDHEN, SYDVKM. The V and J ends lost 7 bases and 1 base, in that order; junction bases with no gene match: 8. The CDR3 sequence: CASNPPGTGNTEAFF. The CDR3 DNA follows: TGTGCCAGCAACCCACCAGGGACAGGGAACACTGAAGCTTTCTTT.

This rearrangement joins TRBV6-5 to TRBJ2-1, with TRBD1 identical over 9 bases. J was trimmed by 4 bases and V by 7 bases; bases with no gene match: 5. The V gene's germline CDR1 is MNHEY and CDR2 SVGAGI. The CDR3 is made up of 14 amino acids. This CDR3 is CASNYRGPYNEQFF. CDR3 nucleotides: TGTGCCAGCAACTACAGGGGGCCTTACAATGAGCAGTTCTTC.

This chain connects TRBV21-1 to TRBJ2-6; the D segment call TRBD1 is taken from the table without a DNA check. TRBV21-1 is reported as a pseudogene. This CDR3 contains 17 residues. CDR3 sequence: CASSNRDRVSGANVLTF. The CDR3 region has the DNA TGTGCCAGCAGCAACCGGGACAGGGTCTCTGGGGCCAACGTCCTGACTTTC.

This chain connects TRBV7-9 to TRBJ1-2; no clear D gene. Looked up from germline, CDR1 is SEHNR and CDR2 is FQNEAQ (reference sequence). Trimming took off 5 bases at V and 0 bases at J, with 4 bases between the two ends. This CDR3 comprises 12 residues. CDR3 protein: CASSPANYGYTF. The CDR3 region has the DNA TGTGCCAGCAGCCCGGCTAACTATGGCTACACCTTC.

The chain joins TRBV30 to TRBJ1-4; TRBD1 matches at 7 bases. This CDR3 is built from 12 residues. Looked up from germline, CDR1 is GTSNPN and CDR2 is SVGIG (reference sequence). The ends lost 3 bases at V and 7 bases at J; junction bases unmatched: 2. DNA for the CDR3: TGTGCCTGGAGCAGGGGGGTTGAAAAACTGTTTTTT. Translated: CAWSRGVEKLFF. The entire variable domain, with the rest obtained from reference TRBV30 and TRBJ1-4, is as follows: SQTIHQWPATLVQPVGSPLSLECTVEGTSNPNLYWYRQAAGRGLQLLFYSVGIGQISSEVPQNLSASRPQDRQFILSSKKLLLSDSGFYLCAWSRGVEKLFFGSGTQLSVL.

This clone was recorded once. The chain combines TRBV4-1 with TRBJ1-1; TRBD1 might be the D (5 bases). Germline CDR1 reads MGHRA; CDR2 reads YSYEKL. The ends were cut back, 0 bases at V and 7 bases at J, with 15 bases in the middle. The CDR3 is 15 amino acids. The CDR3 DNA sequence: TGCGCCAGCAGCCAAGATCCAGGGCCCTTCAATGAAGCTTTCTTT. Amino acid sequence: CASSQDPGPFNEAFF.

The V and J genes are TRBV5-1 and TRBJ2-5; 14 bases fit TRBD2. Germline CDR1 SGHRS, CDR2 YFSETQ. The CDR3 runs 15 residues. Trimming cost V 4 bases and J 11 bases; bases outside gene matches: 10. The CDR3 nucleotides read TGCGCCAGCAGCCCGGAGGGGACTAGCGGGGGTTTTCAGTACTTC. It translates to CASSPEGTSGGFQYF.

This sequence joins TRBV9 and TRBJ1-1; maybe TRBD1 (5 bases). V was clipped by 0 bases and J by 0 bases, with 12 bases between them. Germline V lookup: CDR1 SGDLS, CDR2 YYNGEE. CDR3 size: 16 residues. The CDR3 DNA sequence: TGTGCCAGCAGCGTAGCTACAGGTTACATGAACACTGAAGCTTTCTTT. It codes for CASSVATGYMNTEAFF.

The count of this clone is one. As DNA, the CDR3 is TGTGCCAGCTCGACCCCAACCAGGGGGGTCACTGAAGCTTTCTTT. Encoded protein: CASSTPTRGVTEAFF. The chain recombines TRBV18 with TRBJ1-1; TRBD1 matches at 7 bases. Germline lookup yields CDR1 KGHSH and CDR2 LQKENI. The CDR3 extends over 15 amino acids. With 6 bases clipped from V and 4 bases from J, the junction kept 11 bases outside the gene matches.